The present entry profiles one T cell receptor beta chain with its context. Cohort placement rested on clinical history that participants reported themselves. Exposed study participants had met a COVID-19 case within 2 weeks before entry. The data originate from a study of blood T cell repertoires in COVID-19. Original data processing: From reference gene primer amplification, estimates of nucleated cell counts were derived. Assay used: immunoSEQ multiplex PCR; TCRdb lists only in-frame clones, some missing. The D gene and trimming were derived from the DNA, and the V and J assignments and clone size from that table. The profile shows over 250,000 clones, approximately 80% of them singletons. Trimming took 5 bases from V and 4 from J; bases not matched to a gene: 5. Germline V CDR1 and CDR2: SGHRS, YFSETQ. CDR3 length equals 14 residues.

The rearrangement uses TRBV5-1 and TRBJ2-3; 9 positions match TRBD2. Sequenced: PBMCs or T cells enriched from blood (not recorded which). The receptor comes from a middle-aged man who had been exposed to COVID-19. Here the CDR3 reads CASRVAGAADTQYF. CDR3 DNA sequence: TGCGCCAGCAGGGTAGCGGGAGCTGCAGATACGCAGTATTTT. Full variable domain (remainder filled in from reference TRBV5-1 and TRBJ2-3): KAGVTQTPRYLIKTRGQQVTLSCSPISGHRSVSWYQQTPGQGLQFLFEYFSETQRNKGNFPGRFSGRQFSNSRSEMNVSTLELGDSALYLCASRVAGAADTQYFGPGTRLTVL.